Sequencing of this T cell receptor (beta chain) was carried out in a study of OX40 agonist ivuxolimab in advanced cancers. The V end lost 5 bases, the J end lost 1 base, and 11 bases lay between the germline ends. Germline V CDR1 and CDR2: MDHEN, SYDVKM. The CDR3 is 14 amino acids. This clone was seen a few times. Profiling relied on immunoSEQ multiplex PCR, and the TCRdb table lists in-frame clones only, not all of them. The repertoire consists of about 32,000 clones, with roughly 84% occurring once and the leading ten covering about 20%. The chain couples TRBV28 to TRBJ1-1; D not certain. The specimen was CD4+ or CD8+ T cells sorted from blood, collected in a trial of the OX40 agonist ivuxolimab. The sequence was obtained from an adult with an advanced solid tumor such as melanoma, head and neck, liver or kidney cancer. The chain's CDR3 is CASSPLSRNTEAFF. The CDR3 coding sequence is TGTGCCAGCAGTCCCCTGTCGAGGAACACTGAAGCTTTCTTT.